This entry lists 6 T cell receptor beta chains sequenced from one sample in a study of tissue T cells after allogeneic stem cell transplantation. The repertoire was sequenced with immunoSEQ multiplex PCR; TCRdb's copy has only in-frame clones and lacks some. Seen here are approximately 4,500 clones, 78% observed once, and the top ten hold about 10%. Enrolled prospectively were adult allogeneic hematopoietic cell transplant recipients whose graft-versus-host disease was steroid-refractory. The sample was esophageal tissue, taken at autopsy. All receptors come from a male patient aged 60 or older with steroid-refractory graft-versus-host disease after an allogeneic stem cell transplant. Some T cells may be graft donor cells.

This clone was observed a single time. The rearrangement joins TRBV30 to TRBJ2-7, with a possible D match to TRBD1 (6 bases). The CDR3 runs to 12 residues. Trimming pared 2 bases from V and 4 bases from J, leaving 9 bases between. The germline gives CDR1 GTSNPN, CDR2 SVGIG (reference sequence). DNA for the CDR3: TGTGCCTGGAGTTTAACAGGGTACGAGCAGTACTTC. Protein product: CAWSLTGYEQYF.

This chain joins TRBV6-1 and TRBJ2-3, with unresolved D. Trimming took 2 bases from V and 3 from J, leaving 9 bases between them. Germline values: CDR1 MNHNS, CDR2 SASEGT. The CDR3 contains 14 residues. CDR3 DNA: TGTGCCAGCAGTGAACCCGTCGGGACAGATACGCAGTATTTT. It yields the protein CASSEPVGTDTQYF.

The chain uses TRBV7-2 and TRBJ2-5; 9 bases line up with TRBD2. With V trimmed by 1 base and J by 2 bases, 5 bases remained unmatched. Germline lookup yields CDR1 SGHTA and CDR2 FQGNSA. This CDR3 is 16 amino acids long. CDR3 DNA: TGTGCCAGCAGCTTAGTTGCTAGCGGGGAACAAGAGACCCAGTACTTC. Translation: CASSLVASGEQETQYF. The full variable domain, with the rest looked up from reference TRBV7-2 and TRBJ2-5, is GAGVSQSPSNKVTEKGKDVELRCDPISGHTALYWYRQSLGQGLEFLIYFQGNSAPDKSGLPSDRFSAERTGGSVSTLTIQRTQQEDSAVYLCASSLVASGEQETQYFGPGTRLLVL.

V usage is TRBV28 and J usage is TRBJ2-7; no clear D. V lost 5 bases, J lost 3 bases, and 11 bases lay in between. The germline V gene encodes CDR1 MDHEN and CDR2 SYDVKM. The CDR3 spans 13 residues. The DNA of the CDR3 is TGTGCCAGCAGTCCACCACCCGGCTACGAGCAGTACTTC. This encodes CASSPPPGYEQYF.

The table lists this clone with a count of one. The chain is built from TRBV9 and TRBJ1-1; D might be TRBD1 (6 bases). Germline lookup yields CDR1 SGDLS and CDR2 YYNGEE. V lost 4 bases to trimming and J lost 3 bases, with 25 bases between them. The CDR3 runs 18 residues. CDR3 sequence reads: CASSSSGDTFRVDTEAFF. The CDR3 DNA follows: TGTGCCAGCAGCTCCAGCGGGGACACCTTCCGCGTGGACACTGAAGCTTTCTTT.

The CDR3 protein is CASRGRADALYEQYF. DNA for the CDR3: TGTGCCAGTAGAGGCAGGGCCGACGCGCTCTACGAGCAGTACTTC. The chain is built from TRBV19 and TRBJ2-7; a weak D match, TRBD1 (5 bases). V lost 6 bases to trimming and J lost 3 bases, with 18 bases between them. This CDR3 has 15 amino acids. Germline values: CDR1 LNHDA, CDR2 SQIVND (reference sequence).